The clone carrying this T cell receptor (beta chain) was observed a few times. The data originate from a study of blood T cell repertoires in COVID-19. About the study: Donors in the United States, Italy and Spain gave samples during acute or convalescent COVID-19. The analysed material was cDNA or gDNA that came from T cells, B-cell-depleted T cells, or PBMCs.

The authors' processing: Reference gene primers were amplified, and this amplification served to estimate nucleated cell counts. Profiled with immunoSEQ multiplex PCR; TCRdb holds only in-frame clones, not every one. That table furnishes V, J and clone size, whereas the DNA furnished D and trimming. The sample lists roughly 16,000 clones, around four fifths occurring once. The ends were cut back, 6 bases at V and 4 bases at J, with 12 bases in the middle. CDR1 is WSHSY, CDR2 SAAADI, per germline. The CDR3 has 13 amino acids. The clonotype was recovered from a man aged 80 or over with active COVID-19. What was sequenced was peripheral blood. The chain is built from TRBV10-2 and TRBJ1-1; perhaps TRBD1 as D (6 bases). CDR3 residues: CASRYRAGTEAFF. CDR3 bases: TGCGCCAGCAGATACAGGGCTGGCACTGAAGCTTTCTTT.